This record looks at one TCR beta chain sequence and its context. Its antigen is as yet unknown. The sample comes from a study of T cell responses to AZD1222 COVID-19 vaccine. The CDR3 is 14 amino acids. Germline V gene sequence: CDR1 MNHEY, CDR2 SVGAGI. The V and J ends lost 0 bases and 5 bases respectively, with 10 bases between them. TCRdb's table, derived via immunoSEQ multiplex PCR, lists solely in-frame clones and lacks some. This repertoire shows 160,000 or so clones, about 87% found once; its top ten account for about 9.8%. Findings and caveats of the study: Regions left unmutated in variants are reportedly the target of nearly half of spike-specific TCRs. The donors showed a predominance of white British ancestry and of females, with possible underestimation of clonal diversity. Spike-specific TCR breadth rose after two AZD1222 doses, and depth rose as well. The study found vaccine-associated CD4 TCRs spanning spike, dominant at 160-218 and 743-854.

This material consisted of peripheral blood, taken 28 days after the second AZD1222 dose. The chain couples TRBV6-5 to TRBJ2-5; D remains unclear. The receptor comes from an adult who received the AZD1222 COVID-19 vaccine. The CDR3 spells CASSYSSFGETQYF. As DNA, the CDR3 is TGTGCCAGCAGTTACTCGAGTTTTGGGGAGACCCAGTACTTC.